Described below is a single TCR beta chain sequence and its context. The CDR3 contains 18 residues. The V end lost 1 base, the J end lost 5 bases, and 18 bases lay between the germline ends. Germline V gives CDR1 SEHNR, CDR2 FQNEAQ (reference sequence). The data were taken from a study of blood T cell repertoires in COVID-19. In the study overall: Donors in the United States, Italy and Spain gave samples during acute or convalescent COVID-19. In each case, the material was cDNA or gDNA derived from T cells, B-cell-depleted T cells, or PBMCs.

As originally analysed: Cell counts per sample came from amplifying reference gene primers. TCRdb's copy holds only in-frame clones and misses some; the assay was immunoSEQ multiplex PCR. The V and J calls and clone size were taken over from that table, and D and trimming were inferred from the DNA. The repertoire holds about 230,000 clones, about nine tenths seen once, with 2.7% in the top ten. This chain links TRBV7-9 with TRBJ1-6; no reliable D call. Sequenced sample: peripheral blood. This TCR derives from a woman in her fifties or sixties with acute or convalescent COVID-19. CDR3 coding DNA: TGTGCCAGCAGCTTAGGAGCTGGCGGAGTTGGCCATAATTCACCCCTCCACTTT. This translates into CASSLGAGGVGHNSPLHF.